The 8 T cell receptor beta chains reported below all come from one sample, sequenced in a study of blood T cell dynamics during melanoma immunotherapy. Data came from immunoSEQ multiplex PCR; TCRdb stores just in-frame clones and leaves some out. The sample records more than 10,000 clones, around 80% being singletons. Noted time point: week 3, after first cycle of checkpoint inhibitor. The sequencing used blood, collected from a patient treated with checkpoint blockade. These receptors came from a human donor with melanoma.

The V call is TRBV6-1, the J call TRBJ2-3; D is uncertain. Germline CDR1 is MNHNS and CDR2 is SASEGT. V was cut by 2 bases and J by 5 bases, with 14 bases left in between. The CDR3 has 15 residues. CDR3 bases: TGTGCCAGCAGTGAACTCCTGAGACTTGAAGATACGCAGTATTTT. The encoded protein is CASSELLRLEDTQYF.

J is TRBJ2-3 and V is TRBV5-1; 8 nucleotides align to TRBD2. This CDR3 has 15 amino acids. Germline V gene lookup returns CDR1 SGHRS and CDR2 YFSETQ. V was pared by 1 base and J by 4 bases, with 5 bases of the junction left unmatched. CDR3 residues: CASSLNGGASDTQYF. In DNA, the CDR3 is TGCGCCAGCAGCTTGAACGGGGGGGCATCAGATACGCAGTATTTT.

This clone is medium-sized in the sample. The CDR3 protein is CASSPTLAYGYTF. The CDR3 nucleotides read TGTGCCAGCAGTCCAACCTTGGCGTATGGCTACACCTTC. This chain connects TRBV27 to TRBJ1-2, with no clear D. The CDR3 has 13 residues. Germline assignment: CDR1 MNHEY and CDR2 SMNVEV (reference sequence). Trimming left V 5 bases short and J 5 bases short, with 12 bases between.

J is TRBJ2-5 and V is TRBV12-5; tentatively, D is TRBD1 or TRBD2 (5 bases each). The CDR3 sequence is 16 residues long. Germline loops: CDR1 LGHNT, CDR2 FRNRAP. Trimming took 0 bases from V and 5 from J, leaving 16 bases between them. The CDR3 loop reads CASGLVQTDGVETQYF. Written as DNA, the CDR3 is TGTGCTAGTGGTTTGGTACAGACAGACGGGGTCGAGACCCAGTACTTC.

The chain combines TRBV18 with TRBJ1-1; 7 positions agree with TRBD1. The ends lost 5 bases at V and 6 bases at J; junction bases unmatched: 9. The CDR3 totals 14 residues. Per germline, CDR1 KGHSH and CDR2 LQKENI. CDR3 region: CASSTGVEIPEAFF. The CDR3 DNA sequence: TGTGCCAGCTCAACAGGGGTTGAAATCCCTGAAGCTTTCTTT.

This clone was seen a single time. This sequence joins TRBV7-8 and TRBJ1-4; TRBD1 is a possible D gene (6 bases). The V gene's germline CDR1 is SGHVS and CDR2 FQNEAQ. The V and J ends lost 5 bases and 8 bases respectively, with 15 bases between them. This CDR3 is 14 amino acids long. CDR3 in amino acids: CASSRRGGGEKLFF. As DNA, the CDR3 is TGTGCCAGCAGCCGCCGGGGAGGGGGGGAAAAACTGTTTTTT.

This chain uses TRBV14 with TRBJ2-1, with D possibly being TRBD1 or TRBD2 (5 bases each). This CDR3 contains 18 residues. The germline V gene has CDR1 SGHDN and CDR2 FVKESK. Trimming cost V 2 bases and J 8 bases, with 25 bases left between them. The CDR3 spells CASSQRWNLGTFSDEQFF. The DNA for the CDR3 is TGTGCCAGCAGCCAACGGTGGAACTTAGGGACCTTCAGCGATGAGCAGTTCTTC. The full variable domain, in which reference TRBV14 and TRBJ2-1 provide the parts outside the CDR3, is EAGVTQFPSHSVIEKGQTVTLRCDPISGHDNLYWYRRVMGKEIKFLLHFVKESKQDESGMPNNRFLAERTGGTYSTLKVQPAELEDSGVYFCASSQRWNLGTFSDEQFFGPGTRLTVL.

The chain joins TRBV5-8 to TRBJ1-1, with 11 bases matching TRBD1. In germline, CDR1 is SGHTS, CDR2 YDEGEE. This CDR3 region has 15 residues. Trimming removed 0 bases from V and 4 bases from J; junction bases left unmatched: 2. The CDR3 loop reads CASSLVGQGGTEAFF. The CDR3 DNA reads TGTGCCAGCAGCTTGGTGGGACAGGGGGGCACTGAAGCTTTCTTT.